These T cell receptor beta chains were read from a single sample in a study of spatial heterogeneity in lung cancer. From the 5' RACE reads, TCRdb called clonotypes with MiXCR, one entry per CDR3 protein. The sample shows over 7,500 distinct CDR3 sequences, over 6% of them seen only once. The sample consisted of lung tumor tissue, taken at surgery. The receptors here all came from a female donor with early-stage non-small cell lung cancer. CDR3s include the opening cysteine and the closing phenylalanine or tryptophan. The order of the fields is J gene, D gene, clone size, V gene, CDR3 DNA, CDR3 protein. A D gene is named only where the DNA matches it firmly. The size entry is marked missing in some rows and otherwise reads once, few, many or a size class.

>TRBJ2-5|NA|many|TRBV20-1
TGCAGTGCCAGACAAGGAGGAGAGACCCAGTACTTC
CSARQGGETQYF
>TRBJ2-2|NA|many|TRBV27
TGTGCCAGCAATCCTCGAGGCAGGGGAGGGTCCGGGGAGCTGTTTTTT
CASNPRGRGGSGELFF
>TRBJ2-1|TRBD2|many|TRBV29-1
TGCAGCGTTGAGGCCGGGAGGGCCGACAATGAGCAGTTCTTC
CSVEAGRADNEQFF
>TRBJ2-5|TRBD2|medium-sized|TRBV2
TGTGCCAGCATGCGGGAGCGGGGGCCCTTGGAGACCCAGTACTTC
CASMRERGPLETQYF
>TRBJ1-5|NA|few|TRBV6-1
TGTGCCAGCACTAGCAATCAGCCCCAGCATTTT
CASTSNQPQHF
>TRBJ2-7|NA|NA|TRBV7-2
TGTGCCAGCAGCTTAGAAAGTGGGTCTATGGACGAGCAGTACTTC
CASSLESGSMDEQYF
>TRBJ2-7|NA|many|TRBV7-6
TGTGCCAGCAGCCCTAAGGGGTCTCCTTCCTACGAGCAGTACTTC
CASSPKGSPSYEQYF
>TRBJ1-2|NA|many|TRBV28
TGTGCCAGCATTTCAGCGGGGGACTACTATGGCTACACCTTC
CASISAGDYYGYTF
>TRBJ1-1|TRBD1|NA|TRBV6-5
TGTGCCAGCTCGAAAAAGGCTCCCATTGTAAAGCAGGGGGCCACTGAAGCTTTCTTT
CASSKKAPIVKQGATEAFF
>TRBJ2-7|NA|NA|TRBV6-6
TGTGCCAGCAGTTTCCGAGACAGGTTTTACGAGCAGTACTTC
CASSFRDRFYEQYF
>TRBJ2-1|NA|many|TRBV12-3/TRBV12-4
TGTGCCAGCAGCCCATCTGCTGGCAGGGACAGAGCGGGAGCCCCCCATGAGCAGTTCTTC
CASSPSAGRDRAGAPHEQFF
>TRBJ2-3|TRBD2|many|TRBV7-3
TGTGCCAGCAGCCGGACTAGCGGGAGGGAAGATACGCAGTATTTT
CASSRTSGREDTQYF
>TRBJ2-3|NA|medium-sized|TRBV7-8
TGTGCCAGCAGCCCCTATCGCTTACTAGGGTTCGGCGTCACAGATACGCAGTATTTT
CASSPYRLLGFGVTDTQYF
>TRBJ1-5|NA|many|TRBV28
TGTGCCAGCAGTTTACTTGACAGATATCAGCCCCAGCATTTT
CASSLLDRYQPQHF
>TRBJ2-3|TRBD2|medium-sized|TRBV7-3
TGTGCCAGCAGCTTAACGGTGCTAGCGGGGGGTCTAGATACGCAGTATTTT
CASSLTVLAGGLDTQYF
>TRBJ2-3|NA|many|TRBV7-2
TGTGCCAGCAGCTTCAGGGCTAGCACAGATACGCAGTATTTT
CASSFRASTDTQYF
>TRBJ2-7|TRBD2|many|TRBV3-1
TGTGCCAGCAGCCAAGATTGGGAGCGGGAGCTGTACTTC
CASSQDWERELYF
>TRBJ2-5|NA|few|TRBV19
TGTGCCAGTAGTATGGGGGCTGGCGAGACCCAGTACTTC
CASSMGAGETQYF
>TRBJ1-5|NA|many|TRBV19
TGTGCCAGTAGTATAGACACCATAAATCAGCCCCAGCATTTT
CASSIDTINQPQHF
>TRBJ2-2|NA|few|TRBV7-6
TGTGCCAGCAGAAACGGGGGGAACACCGGGGAGCTGTTTTTT
CASRNGGNTGELFF
>TRBJ2-3|TRBD2|many|TRBV27
TGTGCCAGCAGTTCTGGACTAGCGGGGGGGACCACAGATACGCAGTATTTT
CASSSGLAGGTTDTQYF
>TRBJ1-5|NA|many|TRBV5-1
TGCGCCAGCAGCTGGGACACCAATCAGCCCCAGCATTTT
CASSWDTNQPQHF
>TRBJ1-5|TRBD1|few|TRBV18
TGTGCCAGCTCACCACGGAACACCGGGACAGGGATCAATCAGCCCCAGCATTTT
CASSPRNTGTGINQPQHF
>TRBJ1-1|NA|many|TRBV18
TGTGCCAGCTCACCGTCCCTAGGGGGTGAAGCTTTCTTT
CASSPSLGGEAFF
>TRBJ1-2|TRBD1|medium-sized|TRBV5-6
TGTGCCAGCAGATCAGGGGGCGGTGGCTACACCTTC
CASRSGGGGYTF
>TRBJ1-4|NA|many|TRBV7-8
TGTGCCAGCAGCTTTTCGCGAGGCAACGGTGAAAAACTGTTTTTT
CASSFSRGNGEKLFF
>TRBJ2-2|NA|large|TRBV29-1
TGCAGCGTTGGGCCAACTCTTCCCGGGGAGCTGTTTTTT
CSVGPTLPGELFF
>TRBJ1-5|NA|medium-sized|TRBV6-2/TRBV6-3
TGTGCCAGCAGTTCGTGGGGACCGGATCTCAATCAGCCCCAGCATTTT
CASSSWGPDLNQPQHF
>TRBJ2-7|TRBD2|NA|TRBV28
TGTGCCAGCAGTTTAATGGTAGCGGGAGTACGTGAGCAGTACTTC
CASSLMVAGVREQYF